Below, 19 T cell receptor beta chains from the same sample are listed, as sequenced in a study of T cell responses to AZD1222 COVID-19 vaccine. Data came from immunoSEQ multiplex PCR; TCRdb stores just in-frame clones and leaves some out. The table shows about 110,000 clones, with around 87% occurring only once. The sequencing here drew on peripheral blood, taken on day 0 of AZD1222 vaccination. The receptors come from an adult in good health.

The chain couples TRBV24-1 to TRBJ1-5; 10 bases map to TRBD1. Germline CDR1 is KGHDR and CDR2 is SFDVKD. The CDR3 covers 15 residues. J gave up 6 bases and V 11 bases, and 12 bases lay outside the gene matches. The CDR3 spells CAIGLWTGGSQPQHF. The CDR3, as DNA: TGTGCCATAGGCCTTTGGACAGGGGGAAGTCAGCCCCAGCATTTT.

V is TRBV20-1 and J is TRBJ2-3; D is unresolved. CDR1 and CDR2 from the germline V gene are DFQATT and SNEGSKA (reference sequence). This CDR3 has 11 residues. The V and J ends lost 0 bases and 5 bases respectively, with 3 bases between them. The CDR3 region has the DNA TGCAGTGCTAGAGAACGAGATACGCAGTATTTT. Its translation: CSARERDTQYF.

The V call is TRBV9, the J call TRBJ1-5; tentatively, D is TRBD1 (5 bases). Trimming took off 7 bases at V and 3 bases at J, with 11 bases between the two ends. CDR1 and CDR2 (germline): SGDLS, YYNGEE. CDR3 size: 13 residues. The CDR3 DNA reads TGTGCCAGCGGCAGGGATGCCAATCAGCCCCAGCATTTT. Amino acids: CASGRDANQPQHF.

A single count supports this clone. V and J are TRBV4-3 and TRBJ1-5, with TRBD1 identical over 7 bases. The CDR3 contains 15 residues. V gave up 0 bases and J gave up 5 bases; unmatched junction bases: 4. Germline loops: CDR1 LGHNA, CDR2 YSLEER. The CDR3 DNA reads as TGCGCCAGCAGCCAAGATAGGGGGCCCGATCAGCCCCAGCATTTT. Translation: CASSQDRGPDQPQHF.

The V call is TRBV5-6, the J call TRBJ2-7, with TRBD2 as a possible D gene (5 bases). Trimming pared 4 bases from V and 7 bases from J, leaving 24 bases between. From germline, CDR1 is SGHDT and CDR2 YYEEEE. The CDR3 length is 16 residues. DNA of the CDR3: TGTGCCAGCAGCCAGATATCTATAGACCAACGGGGAGAGCAGTACTTC. It yields the protein CASSQISIDQRGEQYF. The full variable domain, rest sourced from reference TRBV5-6 and TRBJ2-7, is DAGVTQSPTHLIKTRGQQVTLRCSPKSGHDTVSWYQQALGQGPQFIFQYYEEEERQRGNFPDRFSGHQFPNYSSELNVNALLLGDSALYLCASSQISIDQRGEQYFGPGTRLTVT.

This chain links TRBV29-1 with TRBJ2-7, with 11 bases that match TRBD2. The V gene end was trimmed by 5 bases and the J gene end by 0 bases; junction bases not matched to a gene: 9. The CDR3 totals 16 residues. CDR1 and CDR2 (germline): SQVTM, ANQGSEA. The CDR3: CSVTGTSGGSSYEQYF. Written as DNA, the CDR3 is TGCAGCGTTACCGGGACTAGCGGAGGAAGCTCCTACGAGCAGTACTTC.

This chain connects TRBV6-4 to TRBJ2-1; TRBD2 aligns across 7 bases. The CDR3 loop spans 16 amino acids. The V gene's germline CDR1 is MRHNA and CDR2 SNTAGT. Germline trimming cut 0 bases from V and 3 bases from J; bases unmatched to any gene: 5. CDR3 nucleotides: TGTGCCAGCAGTGACTCGACTGGGGGGGACTACAATGAGCAGTTCTTC. It is translated as CASSDSTGGDYNEQFF.

The chain uses TRBV7-8 and TRBJ1-4, with D perhaps matching TRBD1 (5 bases). V lost 4 bases to trimming and J lost 2 bases, with 8 bases between them. This CDR3 region has 14 residues. Germline V gives CDR1 SGHVS, CDR2 FQNEAQ. CDR3 coding DNA: TGTGCCAGCAGCTGGGGACGGACTAATGAAAAACTGTTTTTT. Translated: CASSWGRTNEKLFF.

This clone has a single count. This sequence joins TRBV6-5 and TRBJ1-2; TRBD1 might be the D (6 bases). Between the trimmed V and J ends, which lost 6 bases and 3 bases, there was a span of 17 bases. Germline V gives CDR1 MNHEY, CDR2 SVGAGI. This CDR3 comprises 15 residues. CDR3: CASSPQQGGYYGYTF. CDR3 coding DNA: TGTGCCAGCAGCCCCCAACAGGGAGGGTACTATGGCTACACCTTC.

CDR3 bases: TGTGCCAGCAGCGCCTTGGACAGGGGGGCCAATGAGCAGTTCTTC. Translation: CASSALDRGANEQFF. This chain links TRBV9 with TRBJ2-1; TRBD1 matches 10 bases. This CDR3 region has 15 residues. Germline CDR1 is SGDLS and CDR2 is YYNGEE. After removal of 3 bases from V and 6 bases from J, the junction contained 6 bases not matched to a gene.

This clone appeared once. This chain links TRBV6-5 with TRBJ1-2; TRBD1 agrees at 9 bases. The CDR3 totals 14 residues. The junction had 2 bases not matched to a gene; V was cut back by 6 bases and J by 0 bases. Germline V gene data show CDR1 as MNHEY and CDR2 as SVGAGI. The DNA of the CDR3 is TGTGCCAGCAGAAGACAGGGGGCTAACTATGGCTACACCTTC. This sequence encodes CASRRQGANYGYTF.

This chain joins TRBV28 and TRBJ1-1, with a weak D call TRBD1 (6 bases). The CDR3 consists of 17 residues. Germline V lookup: CDR1 MDHEN, CDR2 SYDVKM. The V and J ends lost 3 bases and 0 bases respectively, with 17 bases between them. The CDR3 coding sequence is TGTGCCAGCAGTTTTCTACCTCGGACAGAGATGAACACTGAAGCTTTCTTT. It yields the protein CASSFLPRTEMNTEAFF.

The chain has TRBV19 and TRBJ2-1, with D possibly TRBD1 on 6 matching bases. The CDR3 spans 13 residues. Germline V gives CDR1 LNHDA, CDR2 SQIVND (reference sequence). V shed 5 bases and J shed 6 bases, with 11 bases lying between them. For the CDR3, the DNA is TGTGCCAGTAGTGGGGGCCTCTCCAATGAGCAGTTCTTC. Translation gives CASSGGLSNEQFF.

This rearrangement joins TRBV30 to TRBJ1-1, with D unclear. This CDR3 spans 12 amino acids. Germline values: CDR1 GTSNPN, CDR2 SVGIG (reference sequence). Trimming cost V 4 bases and J 1 base, with 7 bases left between them. The chain's CDR3 is CAWIEGNTEAFF. The CDR3 coding sequence is TGTGCCTGGATAGAAGGGAACACTGAAGCTTTCTTT.

Only one count was recorded for this clone. The genes are TRBV4-3 and TRBJ2-7, with D possibly matching TRBD1 (6 bases). Germline-derived CDR1 and CDR2 are LGHNA and YSLEER. V was trimmed by 0 bases and J by 5 bases, leaving 14 bases between them. There are 15 residues in the CDR3. The CDR3 bases are TGCGCCAGCAGCCAAGAAACAGGGATGAGCGACGAGCAGTACTTC. It codes for CASSQETGMSDEQYF.

The chain is built from TRBV5-5 and TRBJ2-7; 10 bases agree with TRBD2. V shed 0 bases and J 7 bases; nucleotides not matched to a gene: 13. The CDR3 contains 17 residues. Germline CDR1 reads SGHKS; CDR2 reads YYEKEE (reference sequence). CDR3 bases: TGTGCCAGCAGCTTGGGGGGCCAAGCGGGAGGGCAGCGTGAGCAGTACTTC. Protein: CASSLGGQAGGQREQYF.

This clone was seen only a few times. The V gene is TRBV21-1, the J gene TRBJ2-1; TRBD2, the D gene given by the table, was not confirmed from the DNA. TRBV21-1 is marked as a pseudogene. The length of the CDR3 is 17 residues. The DNA for the CDR3 is TGTGCCAGCAGCAGAGGGACTAGCGGGATCGCTCCTCGCGGGCAGTTCTTC. This codes for CASSRGTSGIAPRGQFF.

This clone was counted a few times. The J gene is TRBJ1-3, the V gene TRBV4-3; D perhaps matches TRBD1 (6 bases). The CDR3 contains 16 residues. Germline V gene sequence: CDR1 LGHNA, CDR2 YSLEER. V dropped 0 bases and J dropped 2 bases, with 11 bases sitting between them. The CDR3 DNA sequence: TGCGCCAGCAGCCAAGAGTCAGGGGCGCCTGGAAACACCATATATTTT. Encoded protein: CASSQESGAPGNTIYF.

The rearrangement uses TRBV6-5 and TRBJ1-4, with a possible D match to TRBD1 (5 bases). Germline assignment: CDR1 MNHEY and CDR2 SVGAGI. The CDR3 is 16 residues long. V dropped 2 bases and J dropped 7 bases, with 17 bases sitting between them. The CDR3 nucleotides read TGTGCCAGCAGTTACCGCCTCAGGGAGAACGGTGAAAAACTGTTTTTT. This encodes CASSYRLRENGEKLFF.